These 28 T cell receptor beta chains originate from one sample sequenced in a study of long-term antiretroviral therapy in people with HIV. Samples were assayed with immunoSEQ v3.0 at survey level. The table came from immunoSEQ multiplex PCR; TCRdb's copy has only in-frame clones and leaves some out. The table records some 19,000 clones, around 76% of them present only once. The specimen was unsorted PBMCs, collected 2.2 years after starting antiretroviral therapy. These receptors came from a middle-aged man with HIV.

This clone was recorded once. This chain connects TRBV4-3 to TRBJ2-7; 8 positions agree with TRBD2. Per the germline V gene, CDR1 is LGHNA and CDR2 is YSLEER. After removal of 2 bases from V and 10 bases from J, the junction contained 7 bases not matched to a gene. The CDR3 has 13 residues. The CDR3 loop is CASSQFAGGAQYF. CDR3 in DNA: TGCGCCAGCAGCCAATTCGCGGGAGGCGCTCAGTACTTC.

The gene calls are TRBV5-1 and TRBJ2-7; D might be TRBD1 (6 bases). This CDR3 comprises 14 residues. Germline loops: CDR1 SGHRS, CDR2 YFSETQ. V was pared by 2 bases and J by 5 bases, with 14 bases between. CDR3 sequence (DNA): TGCGCCAGCAGCTTAGCCAGGGGCCTCGACGAGCAGTACTTC. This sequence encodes CASSLARGLDEQYF.

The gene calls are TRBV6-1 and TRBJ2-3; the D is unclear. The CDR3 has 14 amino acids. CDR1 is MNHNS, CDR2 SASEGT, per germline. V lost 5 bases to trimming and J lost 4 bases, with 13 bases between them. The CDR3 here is CASSLPGSSDTQYF. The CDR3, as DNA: TGTGCCAGCAGTCTCCCCGGGTCATCAGATACGCAGTATTTT.

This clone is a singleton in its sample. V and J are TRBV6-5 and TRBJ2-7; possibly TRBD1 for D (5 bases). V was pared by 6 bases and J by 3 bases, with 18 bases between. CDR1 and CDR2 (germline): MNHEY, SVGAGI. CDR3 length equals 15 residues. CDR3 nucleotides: TGTGCCAGCAGCTCGACAGCATTTAGATTCTACGAGCAGTACTTC. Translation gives CASSSTAFRFYEQYF.

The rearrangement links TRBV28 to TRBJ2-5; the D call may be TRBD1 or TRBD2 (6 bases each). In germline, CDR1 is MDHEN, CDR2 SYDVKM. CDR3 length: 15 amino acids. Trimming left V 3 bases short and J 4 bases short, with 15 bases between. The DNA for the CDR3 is TGTGCCAGCAGTTTGGGCCGGGGGCGCGGAGAGACCCAGTACTTC. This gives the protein CASSLGRGRGETQYF.

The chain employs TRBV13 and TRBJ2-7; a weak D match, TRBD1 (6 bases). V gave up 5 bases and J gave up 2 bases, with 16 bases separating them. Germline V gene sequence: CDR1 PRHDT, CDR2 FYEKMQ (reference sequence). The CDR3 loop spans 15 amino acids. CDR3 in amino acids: CASSLQVTGTYEQYF. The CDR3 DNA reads TGTGCCAGCAGCCTTCAGGTAACAGGGACCTACGAGCAGTACTTC. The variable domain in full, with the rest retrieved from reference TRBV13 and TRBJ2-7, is AAGVIQSPRHLIKEKRETATLKCYPIPRHDTVYWYQQGPGQDPQFLISFYEKMQSDKGSIPDRFSAQQFSDYHSELNMSSLELGDSALYFCASSLQVTGTYEQYFGPGTRLTVT.

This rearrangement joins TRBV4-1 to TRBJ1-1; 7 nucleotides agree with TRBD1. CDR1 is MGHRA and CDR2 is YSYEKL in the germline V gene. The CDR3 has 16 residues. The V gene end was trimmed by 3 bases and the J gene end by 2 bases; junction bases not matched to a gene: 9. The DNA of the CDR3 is TGCGCCAGCAGCCAGGGGCCAGGGGGAGGTAACACTGAAGCTTTCTTT. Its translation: CASSQGPGGGNTEAFF.

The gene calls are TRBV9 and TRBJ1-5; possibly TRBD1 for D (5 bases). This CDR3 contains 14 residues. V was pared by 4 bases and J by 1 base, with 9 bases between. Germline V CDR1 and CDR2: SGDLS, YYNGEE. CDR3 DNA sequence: TGTGCCAGCAGCCTCGGGGACAGCAATCAGCCCCAGCATTTT. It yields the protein CASSLGDSNQPQHF.

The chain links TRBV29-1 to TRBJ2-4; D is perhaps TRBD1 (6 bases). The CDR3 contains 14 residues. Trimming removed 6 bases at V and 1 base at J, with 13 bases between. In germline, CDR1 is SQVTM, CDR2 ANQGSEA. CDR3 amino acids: CSVGAGVAKNIQYF. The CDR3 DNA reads TGCAGCGTGGGGGCAGGGGTGGCCAAAAACATTCAGTACTTC.

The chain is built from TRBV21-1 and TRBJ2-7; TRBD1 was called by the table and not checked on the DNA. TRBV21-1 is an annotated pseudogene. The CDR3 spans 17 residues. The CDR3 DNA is TGTGCCAGCAGCAAAGCTCCTGACAGGATTAACTCCTACGAGCAGTACTTC. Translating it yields CASSKAPDRINSYEQYF.

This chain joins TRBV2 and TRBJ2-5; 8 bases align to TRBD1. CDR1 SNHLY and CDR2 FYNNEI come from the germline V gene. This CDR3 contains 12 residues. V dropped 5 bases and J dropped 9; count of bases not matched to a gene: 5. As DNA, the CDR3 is TGTGCCAGCAGTCCAACAGGGGGACCCCAGTACTTC. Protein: CASSPTGGPQYF.

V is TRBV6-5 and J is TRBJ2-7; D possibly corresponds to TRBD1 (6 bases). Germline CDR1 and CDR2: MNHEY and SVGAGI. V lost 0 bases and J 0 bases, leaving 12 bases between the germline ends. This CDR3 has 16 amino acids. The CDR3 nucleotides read TGTGCCAGCAGTTACTCCGGGACAACAACCTCCTACGAGCAGTACTTC. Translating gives CASSYSGTTTSYEQYF.

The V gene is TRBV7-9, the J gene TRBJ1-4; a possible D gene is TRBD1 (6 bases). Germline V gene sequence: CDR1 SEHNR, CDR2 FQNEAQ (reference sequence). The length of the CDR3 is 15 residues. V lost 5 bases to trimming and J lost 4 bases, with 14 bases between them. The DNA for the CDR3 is TGTGCCAGCAGCCTGGACACAGGGTTTAATGAAAAACTGTTTTTT. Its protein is CASSLDTGFNEKLFF. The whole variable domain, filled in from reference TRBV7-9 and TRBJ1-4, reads DTGVSQNPRHKITKRGQNVTFRCDPISEHNRLYWYRQTLGQGPEFLTYFQNEAQLEKSRLLSDRFSAERPKGSFSTLEIQRTEQGDSAMYLCASSLDTGFNEKLFFGSGTQLSVL.

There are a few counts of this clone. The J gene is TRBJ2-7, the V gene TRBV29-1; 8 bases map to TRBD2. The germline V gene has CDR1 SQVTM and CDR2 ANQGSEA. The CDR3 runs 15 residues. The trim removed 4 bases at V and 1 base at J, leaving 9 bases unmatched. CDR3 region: CSVVPAGVPSYEQYF. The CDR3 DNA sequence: TGCAGCGTTGTCCCAGCGGGAGTACCATCCTACGAGCAGTACTTC.

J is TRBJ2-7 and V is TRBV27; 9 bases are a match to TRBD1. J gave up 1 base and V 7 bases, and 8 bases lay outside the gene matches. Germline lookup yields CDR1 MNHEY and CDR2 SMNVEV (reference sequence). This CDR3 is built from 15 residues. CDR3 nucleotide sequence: TGTGCCAGCACCCCCGAACAGGGGGCTTCCTACGAGCAGTACTTC. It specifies CASTPEQGASYEQYF.

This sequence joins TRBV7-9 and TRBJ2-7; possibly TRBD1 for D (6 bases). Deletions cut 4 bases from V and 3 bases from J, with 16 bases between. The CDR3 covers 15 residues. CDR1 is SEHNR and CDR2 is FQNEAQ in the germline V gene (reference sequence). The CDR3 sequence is CASSSKGVRIYEQYF. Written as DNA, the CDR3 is TGTGCCAGCAGCTCTAAGGGGGTGAGGATCTACGAGCAGTACTTC.

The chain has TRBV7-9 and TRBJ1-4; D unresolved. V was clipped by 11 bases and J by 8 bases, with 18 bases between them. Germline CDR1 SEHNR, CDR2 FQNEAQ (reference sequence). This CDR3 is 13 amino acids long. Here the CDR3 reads CAGEYTGSEKLFF. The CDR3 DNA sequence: TGTGCCGGGGAATACACGGGGTCGGAAAAACTGTTTTTT.

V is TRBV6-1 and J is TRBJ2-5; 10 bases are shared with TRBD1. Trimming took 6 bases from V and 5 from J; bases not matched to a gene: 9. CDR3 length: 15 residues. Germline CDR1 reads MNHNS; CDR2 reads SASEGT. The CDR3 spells CASSPGTGATETQYF. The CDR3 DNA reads TGTGCCAGCAGCCCCGGGACAGGGGCAACGGAGACCCAGTACTTC.

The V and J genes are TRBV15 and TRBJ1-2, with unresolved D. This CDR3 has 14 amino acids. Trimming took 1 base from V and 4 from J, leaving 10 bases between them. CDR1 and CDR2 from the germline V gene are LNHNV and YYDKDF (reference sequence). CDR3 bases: TGTGCCACCAGCAGAGCAATTGGCAGCTATGGCTACACCTTC. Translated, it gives CATSRAIGSYGYTF.

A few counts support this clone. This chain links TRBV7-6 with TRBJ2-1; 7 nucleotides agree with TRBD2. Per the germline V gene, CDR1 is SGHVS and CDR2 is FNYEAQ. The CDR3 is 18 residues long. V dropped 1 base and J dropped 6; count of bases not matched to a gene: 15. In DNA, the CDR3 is TGTGCCAGCAGCTTAGATGGCGCGGGGGATTACGGGGGCAATGAGCAGTTCTTC. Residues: CASSLDGAGDYGGNEQFF.

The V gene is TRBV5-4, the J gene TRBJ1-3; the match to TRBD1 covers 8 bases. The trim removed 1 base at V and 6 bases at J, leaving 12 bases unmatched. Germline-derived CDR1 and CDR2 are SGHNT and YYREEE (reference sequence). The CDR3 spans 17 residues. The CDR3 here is CASSLNLRQGSENTIYF. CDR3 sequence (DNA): TGTGCCAGCAGCTTGAACTTGCGACAGGGGTCGGAAAACACCATATATTTT.

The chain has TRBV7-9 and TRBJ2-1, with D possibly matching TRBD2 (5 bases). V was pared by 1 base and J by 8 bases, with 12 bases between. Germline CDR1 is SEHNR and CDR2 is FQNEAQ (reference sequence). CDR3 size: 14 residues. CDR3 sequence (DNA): TGTGCCAGCAGCTTAGTGTCAGAGGGCTATGAGCAGTTCTTC. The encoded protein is CASSLVSEGYEQFF.

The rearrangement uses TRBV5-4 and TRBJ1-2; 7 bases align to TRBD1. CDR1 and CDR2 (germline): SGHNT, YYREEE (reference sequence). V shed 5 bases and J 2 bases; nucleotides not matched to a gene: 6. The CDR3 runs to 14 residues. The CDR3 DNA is TGTGCCAGCAGGACCAGGGGGTCGAACTATGGCTACACCTTC. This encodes CASRTRGSNYGYTF.

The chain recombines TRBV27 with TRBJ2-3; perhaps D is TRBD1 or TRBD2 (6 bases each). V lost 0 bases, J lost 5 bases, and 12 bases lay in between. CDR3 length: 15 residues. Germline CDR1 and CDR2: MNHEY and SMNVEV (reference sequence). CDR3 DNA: TGTGCCAGCAGTTTATCGTGGGGGGCGCGAGATACGCAGTATTTT. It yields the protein CASSLSWGARDTQYF.

The DNA of the CDR3 is TGTGCCAGCAAATCATTGGGGACTCCAGTGCACGAGCAGTACTTC. Encoded protein: CASKSLGTPVHEQYF. The chain combines TRBV28 with TRBJ2-7; a weak D match, TRBD2 (6 bases). Germline assignment: CDR1 MDHEN and CDR2 SYDVKM. V shed 7 bases and J shed 5 bases, with 21 bases lying between them. This CDR3 has 15 amino acids.

In DNA, the CDR3 is TGTGCCAGCAGCCGGGTCCCCCCTAAGTCCGCGAACACCATATATTTT. It encodes CASSRVPPKSANTIYF. The gene calls are TRBV28 and TRBJ1-3; D is undetermined. This CDR3 has 16 residues. CDR1 and CDR2 (germline): MDHEN, SYDVKM. Trimming took off 6 bases at V and 7 bases at J, with 22 bases between the two ends.

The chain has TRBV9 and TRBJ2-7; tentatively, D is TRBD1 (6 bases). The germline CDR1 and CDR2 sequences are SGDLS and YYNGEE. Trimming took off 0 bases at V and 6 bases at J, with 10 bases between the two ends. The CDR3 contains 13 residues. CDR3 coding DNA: TGTGCCAGCAGCGTAGAACAGGGTGGCGAGCAGTACTTC. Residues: CASSVEQGGEQYF.

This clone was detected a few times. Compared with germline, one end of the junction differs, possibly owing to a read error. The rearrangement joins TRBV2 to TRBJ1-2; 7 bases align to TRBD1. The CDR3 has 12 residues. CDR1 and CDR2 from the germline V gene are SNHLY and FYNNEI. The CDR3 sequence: CASRGQDYGNTF. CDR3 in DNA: TGTGCCAGCAGAGGACAGGACTATGGCAACACCTTC.